The 23 T cell receptor beta chains reported below all come from one sample, sequenced in a study of blood T cell repertoires in COVID-19. Some clones are missing from TCRdb's copy, which holds only in-frame ones; the method was immunoSEQ multiplex PCR. The data show some 240,000 clones, about nine tenths seen once. Input material: peripheral blood. Source of these receptors: a man in his 60s who had recovered from COVID-19.

J is TRBJ1-6 and V is TRBV11-2; tentatively, D is TRBD1 (5 bases). The CDR3 contains 15 residues. CDR1 SGHAT and CDR2 FQNNGV come from the germline V gene. Trimming took 0 bases from V and 7 from J, leaving 10 bases between them. This chain's CDR3 is CASSLEGRENSPLHF. The CDR3 DNA is TGTGCCAGCAGCTTAGAGGGGCGGGAGAATTCACCCCTCCACTTT.

The chain recombines TRBV7-9 with TRBJ1-2; 9 bases line up with TRBD1. Germline CDR1 is SEHNR and CDR2 is FQNEAQ (reference sequence). CDR3 length equals 15 residues. V gave up 1 base and J gave up 6 bases; unmatched junction bases: 6. As DNA, the CDR3 is TGTGCCAGCAGCTTAGTGGGGACAGGGAGGCATGGCTACACCTTC. Translation: CASSLVGTGRHGYTF. Using reference TRBV7-9 and TRBJ1-2 for the parts outside the CDR3, the full variable domain is DTGVSQNPRHKITKRGQNVTFRCDPISEHNRLYWYRQTLGQGPEFLTYFQNEAQLEKSRLLSDRFSAERPKGSFSTLEIQRTEQGDSAMYLCASSLVGTGRHGYTFGSGTRLTVV.

The chain combines TRBV5-1 with TRBJ2-6, with TRBD1 matching 8 bases. Losses at the gene ends were 3 bases for V and 0 bases for J; bases not matched to a gene: 8. Germline V CDR1 and CDR2: SGHRS, YFSETQ. This CDR3 region has 18 residues. The CDR3 spells CASSSWTGQASGANVLTF. The CDR3 DNA reads as TGCGCCAGCAGCTCCTGGACAGGGCAAGCCTCTGGGGCCAACGTCCTGACTTTC.

This sequence joins TRBV2 and TRBJ1-2; 9 bases match TRBD1. V lost 8 bases to trimming and J lost 4 bases; unmatched junction nucleotides: 5. Per the germline V gene, CDR1 is SNHLY and CDR2 is FYNNEI. The CDR3 loop spans 13 amino acids. CDR3: CASGGTGSYGYTF. DNA of the CDR3: TGTGCCAGCGGGGGGACAGGGAGCTATGGCTACACCTTC.

J is TRBJ2-7 and V is TRBV10-3; tentatively, D is TRBD2 (6 bases). Trimming cost V 6 bases and J 6 bases, with 9 bases left between them. Germline loops: CDR1 ENHRY, CDR2 SYGVKD. There are 11 residues in the CDR3. CDR3 sequence reads: CAIRGGAEQYV. For the CDR3, the DNA is TGTGCCATCAGAGGAGGGGCCGAGCAGTACGTC.

V is TRBV5-1 and J is TRBJ1-2; TRBD1 might be the D (5 bases). With 4 bases removed from V and 2 bases from J, the gap between germline ends came to 15 bases. Germline CDR1 is SGHRS and CDR2 is YFSETQ. The CDR3 spans 15 residues. The CDR3, as DNA: TGCGCCAGCAGCCGGGACTTCCCTCCCAACTATGGCTACACCTTC. Translated: CASSRDFPPNYGYTF.

The chain links TRBV5-1 to TRBJ2-1; D is ambiguous. V was pared by 1 base and J by 0 bases, with 11 bases between. Germline values: CDR1 SGHRS, CDR2 YFSETQ. There are 16 residues in the CDR3. The CDR3 DNA is TGCGCCAGCAGCTTGATTCGCGAAAGCTCCTACAATGAGCAGTTCTTC. Translating gives CASSLIRESSYNEQFF. The variable domain in full, completed from reference TRBV5-1 and TRBJ2-1, reads KAGVTQTPRYLIKTRGQQVTLSCSPISGHRSVSWYQQTPGQGLQFLFEYFSETQRNKGNFPGRFSGRQFSNSRSEMNVSTLELGDSALYLCASSLIRESSYNEQFFGPGTRLTVL.

In this sample, this clone turned up a few times. This chain links TRBV19 with TRBJ2-2; D is perhaps TRBD2 (6 bases). Germline V lookup: CDR1 LNHDA, CDR2 SQIVND (reference sequence). The CDR3 consists of 14 residues. Trimming removed 5 bases from V and 8 bases from J, with 15 bases in between. The DNA of the CDR3 is TGTGCCAGTAGTCCGGGACTTATCTTTGGGGAGCTGTTTTTT. It encodes CASSPGLIFGELFF.

This clone was counted a few times. In DNA, the CDR3 is TGTGCCAGCAGCCAGCCCTCGGGACAGCGACGGGGTGGCTACACCTTC. Encoded protein: CASSQPSGQRRGGYTF. The rearrangement links TRBV14 to TRBJ1-2; 7 bases match TRBD1. Trimming cost V 3 bases and J 7 bases; bases outside gene matches: 14. This CDR3 region has 16 residues. In germline, CDR1 is SGHDN, CDR2 FVKESK.

The chain is built from TRBV6-6 and TRBJ1-1; tentatively, D is TRBD1 (5 bases). V gave up 7 bases and J gave up 0 bases, with 18 bases separating them. CDR1 is MNHNY and CDR2 is SVGAGI in the germline V gene (reference sequence). This CDR3 spans 16 amino acids. The CDR3 coding sequence is TGTGCCAGCACCCTTATGGACATCCAGATGAACACTGAAGCTTTCTTT. This encodes CASTLMDIQMNTEAFF.

The J gene is TRBJ2-5, the V gene TRBV24-1; D may be TRBD1 (6 bases). The CDR3 loop spans 16 amino acids. Trimming took off 2 bases at V and 1 base at J, with 13 bases between the two ends. The germline gives CDR1 KGHDR, CDR2 SFDVKD. Written as DNA, the CDR3 is TGTGCCACCAGTGATTCCTACGAGGACAGCCAAGAGACCCAGTACTTC. Its translation is CATSDSYEDSQETQYF.

The V call is TRBV7-9, the J call TRBJ2-3, with a possible D match to TRBD2 (5 bases). This CDR3 is 15 amino acids long. Germline V gene sequence: CDR1 SEHNR, CDR2 FQNEAQ (reference sequence). V gave up 5 bases and J gave up 6 bases, with 18 bases separating them. CDR3 residues: CASSPGWGPGDTQYF. In DNA form, the CDR3 reads TGTGCCAGCAGCCCCGGATGGGGTCCGGGGGATACGCAGTATTTT. Together with reference TRBV7-9 and TRBJ2-3, the CDR3 gives the full variable domain: DTGVSQNPRHKITKRGQNVTFRCDPISEHNRLYWYRQTLGQGPEFLTYFQNEAQLEKSRLLSDRFSAERPKGSFSTLEIQRTEQGDSAMYLCASSPGWGPGDTQYFGPGTRLTVL.

This chain uses TRBV10-3 with TRBJ1-2, with D possibly TRBD1 on 5 matching bases. The V end was cut by 7 bases, the J end by 5 bases, with 17 bases between. The CDR3 sequence is 14 residues long. Germline V CDR1 and CDR2: ENHRY, SYGVKD. Written as DNA, the CDR3 is TGTGCCATCAAAAATTCAGGGCCCGGTTATGGCTACACCTTC. Its protein product is CAIKNSGPGYGYTF.

About this clone itself: This may stem from a read error, because a much larger clone lies one nucleotide away. The sample carries other DNA sequences with the same CDR3. This chain joins TRBV5-1 and TRBJ1-1; 10 bases map to TRBD1. The CDR3 spans 15 residues. V shed 4 bases, J shed 0 bases, and the junction held 3 bases outside the gene matches. CDR1 and CDR2 (germline): SGHRS, YFSETQ. This CDR3 is CASSPGTGVNTEAFF. The CDR3, as DNA: TGCGCCAGCAGCCCCGGGACAGGGGTGAACACTGAAGCTTTCTTT.

V gene TRBV9 combines with J gene TRBJ2-7; maybe TRBD1 (6 bases). Germline V gene sequence: CDR1 SGDLS, CDR2 YYNGEE. The ends were cut back, 2 bases at V and 3 bases at J, with 15 bases in the middle. The CDR3 sequence is 15 residues long. The CDR3 region is CASSVSGTLNYEQYF. The CDR3 DNA is TGTGCCAGCAGCGTTTCCGGGACACTTAACTACGAGCAGTACTTC.

Details on this clone: Different DNA sequences within this sample yield the same CDR3. CDR3 nucleotide sequence: TGTGCCAGCAGCGCGCGCAATGAGCAGTTCTTC. This gives the protein CASSARNEQFF. The rearrangement joins TRBV9 to TRBJ2-1; D not certain. This CDR3 is built from 11 residues. The V gene lost 3 bases and the J gene lost 6 bases, with 4 bases spanning the gap. Germline loops: CDR1 SGDLS, CDR2 YYNGEE.

This clone was seen repeatedly, ten times or more. The chain carries TRBV6-6 and TRBJ1-4; no definite D call. Germline CDR1 MNHNY, CDR2 SVGAGI (reference sequence). The CDR3 spans 14 residues. Trimming took 7 bases from V and 3 from J, leaving 12 bases between them. Here the CDR3 reads CASTVWAPNEKLFF. The CDR3 DNA reads TGTGCCAGCACGGTATGGGCCCCTAATGAAAAACTGTTTTTT.

This clone has a single count. The genes are TRBV3-1 (or the pseudogene TRBV3-2) and TRBJ1-4; TRBD1 might be the D (6 bases). The CDR3 totals 15 residues. Germline values: CDR1 LGHDT, CDR2 YNNKEL (reference sequence). V was pared by 3 bases and J by 4 bases, with 12 bases between. CDR3 region: CASSQQGKGNEKLFF. The CDR3, as DNA: TGTGCCAGCAGCCAGCAGGGGAAGGGTAATGAAAAACTGTTTTTT.

This clone appeared a single time. V usage is TRBV5-8 and J usage is TRBJ1-6, with D unresolved. Trimming removed 5 bases at V and 3 bases at J, with 15 bases between. The CDR3 has 16 amino acids. CDR1 is SGHTS and CDR2 is YDEGEE in the germline V gene. The CDR3 region is CASRLRSRSYNSPLHF. The CDR3 DNA is TGTGCCAGCAGACTGAGGAGTCGGAGCTATAATTCACCCCTCCACTTT.

The genes are TRBV12-1 and TRBJ1-2; TRBD1 reflects the table's D call only, with no check against the DNA. TRBV12-1 is noted as a pseudogene. This CDR3 has 15 amino acids. The CDR3: CASSFRDRGNYGYTF. The CDR3 nucleotides read TGTGCCAGCAGCTTCCGGGACAGGGGTAACTATGGCTACACCTTC.

The genes are TRBV6-5 and TRBJ1-5; possible D gene TRBD1, 5 bases. Per the germline V gene, CDR1 is MNHEY and CDR2 is SVGAGI. The V end lost 6 bases, the J end lost 2 bases, and 11 bases lay between the germline ends. CDR3 size: 14 residues. CDR3 residues: CASRPRVGNQPQHF. The DNA for the CDR3 is TGTGCCAGCAGGCCCAGGGTAGGCAATCAGCCCCAGCATTTT.

This clone was detected once. The chain carries TRBV3-1 (or the pseudogene TRBV3-2) and TRBJ1-2; D gene unclear. The V end was cut by 1 base, the J end by 9 bases, with 9 bases between. Germline V gene lookup returns CDR1 LGHDT and CDR2 YNNKEL (reference sequence). The CDR3 spans 12 residues. CDR3 sequence: CASSQGHASYTF. The CDR3 region has the DNA TGTGCCAGCAGCCAAGGCCACGCTAGCTACACCTTC.

The rearrangement links TRBV2 to TRBJ2-7; 10 bases fit TRBD1. V trimming: 1 base; J trimming: 1 base; junction bases outside the gene matches: 1. The CDR3 sequence is 15 residues long. CDR1 is SNHLY and CDR2 is FYNNEI in the germline V gene. The CDR3 region has the DNA TGTGCCAGCAGTGAAGGGGACAGGGGTTCCTACGAGCAGTACGTC. Translated, it gives CASSEGDRGSYEQYV.